The sequence of this T cell receptor (beta chain) was determined in a study of human T cells and chemical hapten exposure. This clonotype was counted only a few times. The time point is: pre-sensitization, week 0. The treatment denotes: therapeutic diphenylcyclopropenone sensitization with weekly scalp DPC. Researchers sampled blood before each patch test went on. The CDR3 sequence is 13 residues long. V was cut by 0 bases and J by 3 bases, with 6 bases left in between. Per the germline V gene, CDR1 is DFQATT and CDR2 is SNEGSKA (reference sequence). From the RACE reads, TCRdb called clonotypes with MiXCR, one entry per CDR3 protein. The sample has around 380,000 distinct CDR3 sequences, about 5% seen once; the top ten hold about 7.7%.

This sequence originates from a young woman with alopecia areata. Some clones in this sample may be carry-over from other donors' samples. Here the sequenced sample was whole blood, taken in connection with sensitization to the hapten diphenylcyclopropenone (DPC). The V and J genes are TRBV20-1 and TRBJ1-5; D is uncertain. In DNA, the CDR3 is TGCAGTGCTAGAGAGGGGAACAATCAGCCCCAGCATTTT. Translation gives CSAREGNNQPQHF.